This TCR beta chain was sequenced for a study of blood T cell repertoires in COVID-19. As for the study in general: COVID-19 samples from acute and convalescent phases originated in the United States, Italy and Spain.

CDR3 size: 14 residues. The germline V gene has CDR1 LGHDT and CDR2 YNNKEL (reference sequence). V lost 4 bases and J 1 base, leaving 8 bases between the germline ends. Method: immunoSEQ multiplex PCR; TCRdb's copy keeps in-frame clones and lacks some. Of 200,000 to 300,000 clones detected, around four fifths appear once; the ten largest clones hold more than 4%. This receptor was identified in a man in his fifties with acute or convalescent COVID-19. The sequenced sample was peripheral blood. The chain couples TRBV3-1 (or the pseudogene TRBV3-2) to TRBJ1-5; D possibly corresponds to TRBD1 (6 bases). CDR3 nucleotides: TGTGCCAGCAGCCGTGGACAGAGCAATCAGCCCCAGCATTTT. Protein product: CASSRGQSNQPQHF.